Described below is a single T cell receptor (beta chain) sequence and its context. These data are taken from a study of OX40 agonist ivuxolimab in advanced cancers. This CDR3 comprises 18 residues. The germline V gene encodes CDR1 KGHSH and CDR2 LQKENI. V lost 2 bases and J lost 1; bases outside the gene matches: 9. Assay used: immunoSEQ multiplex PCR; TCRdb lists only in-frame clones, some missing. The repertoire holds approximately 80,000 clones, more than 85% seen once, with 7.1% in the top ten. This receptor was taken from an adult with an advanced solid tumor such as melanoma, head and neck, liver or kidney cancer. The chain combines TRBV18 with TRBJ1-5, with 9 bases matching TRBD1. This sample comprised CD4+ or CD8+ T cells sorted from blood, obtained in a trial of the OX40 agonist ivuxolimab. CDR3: CASSPLSTGGLSNQPQHF. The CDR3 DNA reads TGTGCCAGCTCACCATTGTCAACAGGGGGCTTAAGCAATCAGCCCCAGCATTTT.